The 12 T cell receptor beta chains reported below all come from one sample, sequenced in a study of lymphopenia after photon versus proton radiotherapy. Assay used: immunoSEQ multiplex PCR; TCRdb lists only in-frame clones, some missing. The data hold approximately 170,000 clones, with approximately 91% observed a single time. The material sequenced was peripheral blood, taken from a patient treated with photon-based radiotherapy. These receptors came from a man between 50 and 59 years old with gastric cancer.

This rearrangement joins TRBV7-2 to TRBJ2-7; 11 positions match TRBD2. Germline CDR1 SGHTA, CDR2 FQGNSA. After removal of 4 bases from V and 6 bases from J, the junction contained 11 bases not matched to a gene. The CDR3 covers 16 residues. The chain's CDR3 is CASSSYGRLAGGEQYF. In DNA form, the CDR3 reads TGTGCCAGCAGCTCTTATGGTCGGCTAGCGGGAGGCGAGCAGTACTTC.

The genes are TRBV6-6 and TRBJ1-2, with no clear D. Trimming shortened V by 5 bases and J by 2 bases, and 9 bases separated the two germline ends. The CDR3 has 13 amino acids. CDR1 is MNHNY, CDR2 SVGAGI, per germline (reference sequence). Here the CDR3 reads CASSQQRNYGYTF. The CDR3 DNA reads TGTGCCAGCAGTCAACAGCGGAACTATGGCTACACCTTC.

J is TRBJ1-1 and V is TRBV4-1; D gene ambiguous. Germline lookup yields CDR1 MGHRA and CDR2 YSYEKL. V was clipped by 4 bases and J by 3 bases, with 9 bases between them. The CDR3 sequence is 13 residues long. The CDR3 nucleotides are TGCGCCAGCAGCCCGCCGCCTCACACTGAAGCTTTCTTT. Protein product: CASSPPPHTEAFF.

This clone was counted only a few times. The CDR3 reads CASSFEVGGAGEQYF. CDR3 DNA: TGTGCCAGCAGTTTCGAGGTCGGGGGGGCAGGCGAGCAGTACTTC. The chain links TRBV2 to TRBJ2-7; 8 nucleotides agree with TRBD2. The germline V gene encodes CDR1 SNHLY and CDR2 FYNNEI. The CDR3 runs 15 residues. V dropped 5 bases and J dropped 6; count of bases not matched to a gene: 12.

V is TRBV6-5 and J is TRBJ2-5; the D gene is possibly TRBD2 (5 bases). CDR3 length: 14 amino acids. CDR1 and CDR2 (germline): MNHEY, SVGAGI. Trimming pared 8 bases from V and 4 bases from J, leaving 17 bases between. This CDR3 is CASARGYTGETQYF. Here the CDR3 DNA reads TGTGCCAGCGCCCGAGGGTACACGGGAGAGACCCAGTACTTC.

The chain carries TRBV14 and TRBJ1-1; unclear D gene. The V and J ends lost 0 bases and 11 bases respectively, with 13 bases between them. The CDR3 sequence is 13 residues long. CDR1 is SGHDN, CDR2 FVKESK, per germline. In nucleotides, the CDR3 is TGTGCCAGCAGCCAAGATGTAGTCTCGAAGGCTTTCTTT. Translating gives CASSQDVVSKAFF.

The V call is TRBV15, the J call TRBJ2-1; D might be TRBD1 (5 bases). Germline V gene lookup returns CDR1 LNHNV and CDR2 YYDKDF (reference sequence). The V end was cut by 0 bases, the J end by 6 bases, with 12 bases between. The CDR3 covers 15 residues. CDR3 in amino acids: CATSRDQGSPNEQFF. The CDR3 DNA is TGTGCCACCAGCAGAGATCAGGGATCCCCCAATGAGCAGTTCTTC.

This clone was counted only a few times. The chain is built from TRBV10-3 and TRBJ2-7, with unresolved D. The CDR3 is made up of 14 amino acids. Trimming removed 4 bases from V and 3 bases from J, with 13 bases in between. Germline values: CDR1 ENHRY, CDR2 SYGVKD. The CDR3 protein is CAISGSGPNYEQYF. The DNA of the CDR3 is TGTGCCATCAGTGGATCGGGTCCCAACTACGAGCAGTACTTC.

The chain employs TRBV10-3 and TRBJ2-3; 9 positions agree with TRBD1. Germline trimming cut 4 bases from V and 2 bases from J; bases unmatched to any gene: 4. The CDR3 is 15 amino acids. Germline V CDR1 and CDR2: ENHRY, SYGVKD. CDR3 region: CAISGDRADTDTQYF. For the CDR3, the DNA is TGTGCCATCAGTGGGGACAGGGCCGACACAGATACGCAGTATTTT.

The V and J genes are TRBV5-1 and TRBJ2-1, with 7 bases aligning to TRBD2. Germline trimming cut 2 bases from V and 2 bases from J; bases unmatched to any gene: 7. This CDR3 is built from 16 residues. CDR1 and CDR2 from the germline V gene are SGHRS and YFSETQ. The CDR3 DNA reads TGCGCCAGCAGCTTTCTAGCGGCCGAGGCCTACAATGAGCAGTTCTTC. Translated, it gives CASSFLAAEAYNEQFF. The full variable domain, completed using reference TRBV5-1 and TRBJ2-1, is KAGVTQTPRYLIKTRGQQVTLSCSPISGHRSVSWYQQTPGQGLQFLFEYFSETQRNKGNFPGRFSGRQFSNSRSEMNVSTLELGDSALYLCASSFLAAEAYNEQFFGPGTRLTVL.

The chain couples TRBV28 to TRBJ1-1, with D tentatively TRBD1 (5 bases). CDR3 length equals 15 residues. Trimming removed 6 bases from V and 4 bases from J, with 18 bases in between. CDR1 is MDHEN, CDR2 SYDVKM, per germline. The CDR3 loop reads CASSPPGQGRTEAFF. As DNA, the CDR3 is TGTGCCAGCAGCCCTCCAGGTCAGGGACGCACTGAAGCTTTCTTT.

This chain links TRBV19 with TRBJ1-5; D ambiguous. The CDR3 runs to 14 residues. Trimming left V 4 bases short and J 0 bases short, with 7 bases between. CDR1 is LNHDA, CDR2 SQIVND, per germline (reference sequence). The CDR3 coding sequence is TGTGCCAGTAGTACCCCAGGTAGCAATCAGCCCCAGCATTTT. This gives the protein CASSTPGSNQPQHF.